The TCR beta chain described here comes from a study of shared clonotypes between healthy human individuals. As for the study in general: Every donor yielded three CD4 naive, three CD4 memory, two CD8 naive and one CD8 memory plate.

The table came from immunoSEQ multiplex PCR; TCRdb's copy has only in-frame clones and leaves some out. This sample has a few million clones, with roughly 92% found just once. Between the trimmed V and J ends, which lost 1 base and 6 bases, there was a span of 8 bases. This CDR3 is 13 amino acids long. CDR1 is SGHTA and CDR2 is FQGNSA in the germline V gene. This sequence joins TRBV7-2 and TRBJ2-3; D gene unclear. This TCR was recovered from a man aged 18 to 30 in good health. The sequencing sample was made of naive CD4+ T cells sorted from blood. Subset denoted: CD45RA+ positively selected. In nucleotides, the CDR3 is TGTGCCAGCAGCTTAGGATGGCGGGATACGCAGTATTTT. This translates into CASSLGWRDTQYF. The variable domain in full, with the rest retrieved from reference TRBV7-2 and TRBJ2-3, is GAGVSQSPSNKVTEKGKDVELRCDPISGHTALYWYRQSLGQGLEFLIYFQGNSAPDKSGLPSDRFSAERTGGSVSTLTIQRTQQEDSAVYLCASSLGWRDTQYFGPGTRLTVL.